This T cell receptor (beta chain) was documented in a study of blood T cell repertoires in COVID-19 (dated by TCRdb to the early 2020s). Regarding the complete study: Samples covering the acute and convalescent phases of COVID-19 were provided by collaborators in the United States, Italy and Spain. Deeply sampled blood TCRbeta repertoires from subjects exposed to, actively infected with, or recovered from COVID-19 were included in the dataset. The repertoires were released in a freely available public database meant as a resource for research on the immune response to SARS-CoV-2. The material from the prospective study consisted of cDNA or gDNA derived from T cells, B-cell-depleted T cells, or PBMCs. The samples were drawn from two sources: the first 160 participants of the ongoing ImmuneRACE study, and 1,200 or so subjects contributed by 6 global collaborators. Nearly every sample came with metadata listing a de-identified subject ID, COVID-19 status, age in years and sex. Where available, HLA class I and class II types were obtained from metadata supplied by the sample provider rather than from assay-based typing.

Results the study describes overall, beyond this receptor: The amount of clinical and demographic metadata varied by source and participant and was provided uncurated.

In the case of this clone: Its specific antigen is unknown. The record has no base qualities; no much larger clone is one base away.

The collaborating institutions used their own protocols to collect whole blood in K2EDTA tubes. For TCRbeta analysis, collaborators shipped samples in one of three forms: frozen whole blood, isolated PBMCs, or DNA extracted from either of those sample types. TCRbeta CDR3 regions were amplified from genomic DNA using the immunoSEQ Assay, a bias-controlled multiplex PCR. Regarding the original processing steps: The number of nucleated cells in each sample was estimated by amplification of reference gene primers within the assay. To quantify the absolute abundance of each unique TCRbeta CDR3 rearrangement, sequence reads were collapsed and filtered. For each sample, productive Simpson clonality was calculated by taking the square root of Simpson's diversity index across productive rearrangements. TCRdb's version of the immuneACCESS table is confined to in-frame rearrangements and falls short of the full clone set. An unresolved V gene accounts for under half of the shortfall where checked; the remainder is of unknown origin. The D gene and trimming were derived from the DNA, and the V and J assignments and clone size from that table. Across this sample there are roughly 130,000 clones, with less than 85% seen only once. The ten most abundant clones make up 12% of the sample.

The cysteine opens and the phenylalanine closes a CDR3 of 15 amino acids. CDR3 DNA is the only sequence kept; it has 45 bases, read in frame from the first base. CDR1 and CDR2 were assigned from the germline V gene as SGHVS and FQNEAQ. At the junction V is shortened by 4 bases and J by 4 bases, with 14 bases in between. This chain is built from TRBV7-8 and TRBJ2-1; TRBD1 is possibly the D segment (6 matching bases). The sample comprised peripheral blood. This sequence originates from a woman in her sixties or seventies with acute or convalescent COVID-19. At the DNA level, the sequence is TGTGCCAGCAGCTCACAGGGATCCTCTTACAATGAGCAGTTCTTC. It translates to CASSSQGSSYNEQFF. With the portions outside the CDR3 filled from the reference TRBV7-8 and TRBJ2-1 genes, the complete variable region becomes GAGVSQSPRYKVAKRGQDVALRCDPISGHVSLFWYQQALGQGPEFLTYFQNEAQLDKSGLPSDRFFAERPEGSVSTLKIQRTQQEDSAVYLCASSSQGSSYNEQFFGPGTRLTVL.